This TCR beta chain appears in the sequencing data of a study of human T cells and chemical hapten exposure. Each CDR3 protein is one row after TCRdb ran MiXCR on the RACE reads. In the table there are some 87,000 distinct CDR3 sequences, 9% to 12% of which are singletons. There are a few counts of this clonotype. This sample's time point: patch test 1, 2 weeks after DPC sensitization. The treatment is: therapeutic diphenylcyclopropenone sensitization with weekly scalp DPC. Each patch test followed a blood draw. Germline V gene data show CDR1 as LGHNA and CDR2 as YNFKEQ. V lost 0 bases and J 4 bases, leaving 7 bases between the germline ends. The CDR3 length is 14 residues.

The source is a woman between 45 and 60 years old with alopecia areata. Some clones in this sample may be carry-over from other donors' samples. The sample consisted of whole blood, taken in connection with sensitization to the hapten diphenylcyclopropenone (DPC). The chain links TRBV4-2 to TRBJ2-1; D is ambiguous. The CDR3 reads CASSQEGGYNEQFF. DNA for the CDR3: TGTGCCAGCAGCCAAGAGGGTGGTTACAATGAGCAGTTCTTC.